This T cell receptor beta chain was sequenced in a study of T-cell memory formation after mild COVID-19. About the study: Most TCR clusters belonged to a single donor. Notes on the study in general: There was a balanced CD4/CD8 profile in clones contracting day 15 to 85, and later expanders leaned CD4+.

The V end was cut by 0 bases, the J end by 2 bases, with 9 bases between. Germline V lookup: CDR1 LGHNA, CDR2 YNFKEQ. The CDR3 loop spans 15 amino acids. TCRdb recomputed calls from the 5' RACE reads with MiXCR, one row per CDR3 protein. Of 200,000 to 250,000 distinct CDR3 sequences in the sample, 15% to 20% are singletons; the top ten hold around 3.4%. A remark on this clonotype: Its antigen is currently unknown.

The gene calls are TRBV4-2 and TRBJ2-3; a weak D match, TRBD2 (6 bases). The receptor was derived from a man between 18 and 29 years old who had mild COVID-19 (a few samples of this study predate the infection). Cell type and time point are not known. The sample taken for sequencing was PBMCs or a T cell subset sorted from them (not recorded which). The CDR3 nucleotides read TGTGCCAGCAGCCAAGACAGGGACTTCACAGATACGCAGTATTTT. Its translation: CASSQDRDFTDTQYF.